The 5 T cell receptor beta chains given below trace back to one sample, sequenced in a study of blood T cell repertoires in COVID-19. Libraries were prepared by immunoSEQ multiplex PCR; TCRdb keeps only in-frame clonotypes and omits some of them. The sample shows tens of thousands of clones, 75% to 90% of them seen only once. Sequencing was done on a sample of peripheral blood. These TCRs come from a man older than 75 with active or convalescent COVID-19.

The rearrangement uses TRBV3-1 (or the pseudogene TRBV3-2) and TRBJ2-7, with 7 bases matching TRBD2. This CDR3 has 13 amino acids. With 5 bases clipped from V and 6 bases from J, the junction kept 7 bases outside the gene matches. CDR1 and CDR2 from the germline V gene are LGHDT and YNNKEL (reference sequence). The CDR3 region is CASSARGVREQYF. CDR3 bases: TGTGCCAGCAGCGCTCGGGGGGTCCGCGAGCAGTACTTC.

This clone appeared once. The chain employs TRBV6-6 and TRBJ1-5; perhaps TRBD1 as D (5 bases). V lost 6 bases and J lost 9, with 12 bases in between. The CDR3 has 12 residues. Germline CDR1 MNHNY, CDR2 SVGAGI (reference sequence). Here the CDR3 reads CASSRDWGPQHF. CDR3 coding DNA: TGTGCCAGCAGCAGGGACTGGGGGCCCCAGCATTTT.

The CDR3 DNA reads TGTGCCAGCAGCCAACCCAGACAGGGGGCTAGTGGAAACACCATATATTTT. Its translation: CASSQPRQGASGNTIYF. The rearrangement links TRBV3-1 (or the pseudogene TRBV3-2) to TRBJ1-3; 10 bases are shared with TRBD1. Germline V gives CDR1 LGHDT, CDR2 YNNKEL (reference sequence). Trimming removed 2 bases from V and 3 bases from J; junction bases left unmatched: 7. The CDR3 consists of 17 residues.

This clone was found a few times. V usage is TRBV3-1 (or the pseudogene TRBV3-2) and J usage is TRBJ1-6; possible D gene TRBD1, 5 bases. This CDR3 spans 14 amino acids. V was clipped by 4 bases and J by 9 bases, with 13 bases between them. The germline gives CDR1 LGHDT, CDR2 YNNKEL (reference sequence). The chain's CDR3 is CASSRGGVRSPLHF. CDR3 nucleotides: TGTGCCAGCAGCCGGGGCGGGGTCCGTTCACCCCTCCACTTT.

V and J are TRBV19 and TRBJ2-3, with 13 nucleotides matching TRBD2. The junction had 17 bases not matched to a gene; V was cut back by 7 bases and J by 4 bases. CDR1 LNHDA and CDR2 SQIVND come from the germline V gene (reference sequence). The CDR3 spans 19 residues. This chain's CDR3 is CASTPHAPGLAGTPDTQYF. DNA for the CDR3: TGTGCCAGTACTCCCCATGCCCCGGGACTAGCGGGGACCCCAGATACGCAGTATTTT.